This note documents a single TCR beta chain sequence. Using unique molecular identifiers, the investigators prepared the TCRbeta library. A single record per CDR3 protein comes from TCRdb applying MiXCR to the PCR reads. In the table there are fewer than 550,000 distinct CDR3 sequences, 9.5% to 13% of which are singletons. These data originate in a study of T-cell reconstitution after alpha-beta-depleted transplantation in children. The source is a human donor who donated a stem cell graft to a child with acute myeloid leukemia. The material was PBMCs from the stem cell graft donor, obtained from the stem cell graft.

CDR3 DNA: TGTGCCACCAGTGAGGGGCCAGGGTACGAGCAGTACTTC. It codes for CATSEGPGYEQYF. V and J are TRBV24-1 and TRBJ2-7; perhaps TRBD1 as D (5 bases). CDR3 size: 13 residues. Germline lookup yields CDR1 KGHDR and CDR2 SFDVKD. V lost 4 bases, J lost 4 bases, and 10 bases lay in between.